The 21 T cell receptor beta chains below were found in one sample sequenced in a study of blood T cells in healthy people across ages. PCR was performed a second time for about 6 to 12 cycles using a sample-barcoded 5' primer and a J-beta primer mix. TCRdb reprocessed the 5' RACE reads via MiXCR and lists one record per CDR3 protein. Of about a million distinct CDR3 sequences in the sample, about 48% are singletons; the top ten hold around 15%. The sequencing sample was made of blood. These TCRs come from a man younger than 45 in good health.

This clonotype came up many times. CDR3 amino acids: CSAGRTDTYEQYF. CDR3 nucleotides: TGCAGTGCCGGGCGAACAGACACCTACGAGCAGTACTTC. The rearrangement joins TRBV20-1 to TRBJ2-7; D remains unclear. The CDR3 has 13 residues. The V end was cut by 6 bases, the J end by 2 bases, with 14 bases between. Germline V lookup: CDR1 DFQATT, CDR2 SNEGSKA (reference sequence).

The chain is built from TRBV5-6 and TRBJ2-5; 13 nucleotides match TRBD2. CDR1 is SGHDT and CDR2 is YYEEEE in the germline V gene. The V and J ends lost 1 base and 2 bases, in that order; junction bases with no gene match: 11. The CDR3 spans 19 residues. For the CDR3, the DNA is TGTGCCAGCAGCTTGTCCGGGACTAGCGGGGCCAACGCTCAAGAGACCCAGTACTTC. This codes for CASSLSGTSGANAQETQYF.

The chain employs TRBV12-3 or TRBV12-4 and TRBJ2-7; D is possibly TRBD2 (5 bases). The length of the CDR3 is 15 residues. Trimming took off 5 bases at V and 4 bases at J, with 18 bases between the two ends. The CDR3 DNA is TGTGCCAGCAGTACCGAGCGCGGAGGCCCGTACGAGCAGTACTTC. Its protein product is CASSTERGGPYEQYF.

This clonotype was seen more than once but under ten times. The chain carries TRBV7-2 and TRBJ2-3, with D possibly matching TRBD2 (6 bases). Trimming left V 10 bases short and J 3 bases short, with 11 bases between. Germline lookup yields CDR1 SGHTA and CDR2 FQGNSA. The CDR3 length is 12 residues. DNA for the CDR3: TGTGCCACTAGCGTTGTAACAGATACGCAGTATTTT. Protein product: CATSVVTDTQYF.

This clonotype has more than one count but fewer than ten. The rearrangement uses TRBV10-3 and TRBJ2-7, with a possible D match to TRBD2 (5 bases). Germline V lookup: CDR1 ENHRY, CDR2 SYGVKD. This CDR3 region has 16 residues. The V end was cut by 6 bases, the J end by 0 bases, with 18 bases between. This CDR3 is CAISDASRSSSYEQYF. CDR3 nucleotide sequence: TGTGCCATCAGCGACGCTAGCCGCAGTAGCTCCTACGAGCAGTACTTC.

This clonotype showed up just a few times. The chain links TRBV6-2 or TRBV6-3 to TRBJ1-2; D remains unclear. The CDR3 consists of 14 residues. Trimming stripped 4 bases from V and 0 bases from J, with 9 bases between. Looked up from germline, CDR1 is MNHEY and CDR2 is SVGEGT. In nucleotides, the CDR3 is TGTGCCAGCAGTTCCAGCGTAGCTAACTATGGCTACACCTTC. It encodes CASSSSVANYGYTF.

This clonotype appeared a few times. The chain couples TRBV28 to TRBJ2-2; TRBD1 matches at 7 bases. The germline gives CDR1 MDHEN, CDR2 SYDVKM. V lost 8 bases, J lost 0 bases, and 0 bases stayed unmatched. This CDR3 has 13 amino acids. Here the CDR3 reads CASGTANTGELFF. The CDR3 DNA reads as TGTGCCAGCGGGACAGCGAACACCGGGGAGCTGTTTTTT.

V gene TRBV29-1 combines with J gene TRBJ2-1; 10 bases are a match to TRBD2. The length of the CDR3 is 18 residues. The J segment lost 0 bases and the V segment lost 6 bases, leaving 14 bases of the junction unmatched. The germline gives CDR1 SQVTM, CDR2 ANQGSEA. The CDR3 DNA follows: TGCAGCGTCGGTACTAGCGGGGTTTCTGGGAGCTCCTACAATGAGCAGTTCTTC. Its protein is CSVGTSGVSGSSYNEQFF.

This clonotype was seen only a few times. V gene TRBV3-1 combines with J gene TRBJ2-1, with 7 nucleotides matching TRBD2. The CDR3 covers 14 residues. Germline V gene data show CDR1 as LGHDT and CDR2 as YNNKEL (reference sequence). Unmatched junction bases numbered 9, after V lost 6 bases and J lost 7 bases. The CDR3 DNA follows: TGTGCCAGCAGACAACGGAGCGGGGCGAATGAGCAGTTCTTC. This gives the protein CASRQRSGANEQFF.

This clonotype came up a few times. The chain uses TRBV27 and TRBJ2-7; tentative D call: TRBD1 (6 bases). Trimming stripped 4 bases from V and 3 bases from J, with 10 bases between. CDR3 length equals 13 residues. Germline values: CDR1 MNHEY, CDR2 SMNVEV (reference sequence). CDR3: CASSYGQFYEQYF. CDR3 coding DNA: TGTGCCAGCAGTTATGGACAGTTCTACGAGCAGTACTTC.

CDR3 sequence reads: CASSAPDRLQGDGYTF. CDR3 nucleotide sequence: TGTGCCAGCAGCGCACCTGACAGGTTACAGGGGGATGGCTACACCTTC. The chain joins TRBV7-9 to TRBJ1-2; 8 bases match TRBD1. From germline, CDR1 is SEHNR and CDR2 FQNEAQ (reference sequence). CDR3 length: 16 amino acids. Trimming cost V 5 bases and J 6 bases; bases outside gene matches: 14.

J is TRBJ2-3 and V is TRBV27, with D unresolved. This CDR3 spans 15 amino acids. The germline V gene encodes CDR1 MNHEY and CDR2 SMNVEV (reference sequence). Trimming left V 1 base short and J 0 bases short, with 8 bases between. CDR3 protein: CASSLLGPSTDTQYF. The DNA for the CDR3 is TGTGCCAGCAGTTTATTAGGTCCGAGCACAGATACGCAGTATTTT.

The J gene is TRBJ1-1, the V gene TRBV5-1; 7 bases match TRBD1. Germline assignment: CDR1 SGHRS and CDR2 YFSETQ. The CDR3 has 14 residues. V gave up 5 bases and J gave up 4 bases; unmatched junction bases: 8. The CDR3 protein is CASSFPSGGTEAFF. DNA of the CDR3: TGCGCCAGCAGTTTCCCTTCAGGGGGCACTGAAGCTTTCTTT.

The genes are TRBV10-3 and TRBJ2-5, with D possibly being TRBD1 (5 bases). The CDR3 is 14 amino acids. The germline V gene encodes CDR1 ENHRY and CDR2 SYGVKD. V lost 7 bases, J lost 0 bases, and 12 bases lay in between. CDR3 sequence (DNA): TGTGCCATCATGACAGACCGAAACCAAGAGACCCAGTACTTC. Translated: CAIMTDRNQETQYF.

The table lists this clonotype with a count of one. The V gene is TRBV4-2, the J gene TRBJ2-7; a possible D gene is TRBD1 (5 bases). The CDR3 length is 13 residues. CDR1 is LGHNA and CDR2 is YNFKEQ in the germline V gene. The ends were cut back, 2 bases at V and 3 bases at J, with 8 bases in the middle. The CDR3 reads CASSQPDSYEQYF. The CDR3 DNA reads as TGTGCCAGCAGCCAACCCGACAGCTACGAGCAGTACTTC.

Written as DNA, the CDR3 is TGCAGTGCTGCCCTCCTACATTCCTCCTACAATGAGCAGTACTTC. Protein product: CSAALLHSSYNEQYF. V and J are TRBV20-1 and TRBJ2-1; no definite D call. With the DNA end fitting TRBJ2-7 better, the J assignment may be wrong. Germline CDR1 and CDR2: DFQATT and SNEGSKA (reference sequence). This CDR3 comprises 15 residues.

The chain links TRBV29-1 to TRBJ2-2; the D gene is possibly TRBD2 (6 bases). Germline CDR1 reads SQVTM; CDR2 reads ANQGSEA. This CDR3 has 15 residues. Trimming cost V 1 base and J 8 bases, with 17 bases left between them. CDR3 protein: CSVEVEGNLEGELFF. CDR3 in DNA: TGCAGCGTTGAAGTGGAGGGTAACTTGGAGGGGGAGCTGTTTTTT.

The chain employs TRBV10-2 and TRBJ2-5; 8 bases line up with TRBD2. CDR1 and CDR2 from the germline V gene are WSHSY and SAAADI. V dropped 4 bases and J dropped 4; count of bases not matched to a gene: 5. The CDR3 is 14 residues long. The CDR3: CASSGGLGAETQYF. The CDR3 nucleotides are TGCGCCAGCAGTGGGGGACTAGGAGCAGAGACCCAGTACTTC.

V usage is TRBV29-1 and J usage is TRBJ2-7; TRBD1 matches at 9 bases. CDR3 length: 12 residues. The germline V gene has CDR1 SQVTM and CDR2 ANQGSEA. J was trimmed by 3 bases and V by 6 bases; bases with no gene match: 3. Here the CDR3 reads CSVRQGDYEQYF. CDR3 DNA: TGCAGCGTCCGACAGGGGGACTACGAGCAGTACTTC.

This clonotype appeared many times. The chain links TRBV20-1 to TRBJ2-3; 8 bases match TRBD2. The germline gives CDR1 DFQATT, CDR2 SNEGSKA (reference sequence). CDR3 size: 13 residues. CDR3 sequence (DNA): TGCAGAGGAGCGGGGGCAAACACAGATACGCAGTATTTT. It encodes CRGAGANTDTQYF.

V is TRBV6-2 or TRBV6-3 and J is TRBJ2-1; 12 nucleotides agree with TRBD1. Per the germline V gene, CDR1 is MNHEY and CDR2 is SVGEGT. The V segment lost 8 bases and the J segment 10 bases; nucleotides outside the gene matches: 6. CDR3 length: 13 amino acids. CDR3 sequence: CASGDRGHREQFF. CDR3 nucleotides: TGTGCCAGCGGGGACAGGGGGCACAGGGAGCAGTTCTTC.